This T cell receptor (beta chain) was obtained from a study of blood T cell repertoires in COVID-19. Study as a whole: Nucleic acid was either cDNA or gDNA, and it came from T cells, B-cell-depleted T cells, or PBMCs.

V was trimmed by 4 bases and J by 1 base, leaving 18 bases between them. This CDR3 is built from 18 residues. Germline V gene data show CDR1 as SGHDT and CDR2 as YYEEEE. Original methodology: Using reference gene primer amplification, nucleated cell counts were estimated. Measured with immunoSEQ multiplex PCR; TCRdb has only the in-frame clones, and not every one. V and J calls and clone size come straight from that table; D and trimming were deduced from the DNA. Altogether around 100,000 clones are present, 90% being singletons, with the ten largest covering over 4.5%. This clone has a single count.

The receptor was isolated from a man aged 45 to 65 with acute or convalescent COVID-19. The chain couples TRBV5-6 to TRBJ2-6; tentatively, D is TRBD1 (6 bases). Sequencing used peripheral blood. The CDR3 region is CASSTSPGTPSGANVLTF. For the CDR3, the DNA is TGTGCCAGCAGCACGTCACCCGGGACACCTTCTGGGGCCAACGTCCTGACTTTC.